The entry below gives a single T cell receptor (beta chain) sequence along with its context. Repertoires were generated with immunoSEQ multiplex PCR, while TCRdb's copy carries only in-frame clones and drops some. The table has about 200,000 clones, 70% to 90% seen once. Participants, about 18 to 90 years old, spanned approximately 26 US areas. Recovered status in Cohort 3 required two negative PCRs, clearance, or symptom resolution. This sample is drawn from a study of blood T cell repertoires in COVID-19. Study-wide context: Samples of COVID-19 (acute and convalescent) were obtained from the United States, Italy and Spain.

V was clipped by 2 bases and J by 3 bases, with 13 bases between them. This CDR3 is built from 16 residues. The V gene's germline CDR1 is MNHNS and CDR2 SASEGT. This chain uses TRBV6-1 with TRBJ1-4; D not certain. What was sequenced was PBMCs or T cells enriched from blood (not recorded which). This TCR derives from a man aged 25 to 40 who had recovered from COVID-19. CDR3 bases: TGTGCCAGCAGTGAATCGACACTTGCAGCTAATGAAAAACTGTTTTTT. This translates into CASSESTLAANEKLFF.